Listed here is a single T cell receptor (beta chain). Its antigen remains unidentified. These data are taken from a study of shared clonotypes between healthy human individuals. About the research overall: Donors had three CD4 naive, three CD4 memory, two CD8 naive and one CD8 memory plate apiece.

The CDR3 contains 16 residues. CDR1 SGHRS and CDR2 YFSETQ come from the germline V gene. Trimming cost V 0 bases and J 4 bases; bases outside gene matches: 5. Only in-frame clones appear in the TCRdb table, and some are missing; sequencing was by immunoSEQ multiplex PCR. The data show some 1 million clones, with roughly 70% seen just once and nearly 1.5% held by the top ten. The study enrolled healthy HIV-negative adults without recent acute infections or vaccinations as donors. The study's findings and limits: Clonotype sharing among donors, it was expected, would be affected by sequencing depth. The study found lower generation probabilities in non-shared clonotypes than in those shared by all four donors.

Material for sequencing was memory CD4+ T cells sorted from blood. Subset: CD45RA-negative fraction. The chain has TRBV5-1 and TRBJ2-5; 11 nucleotides match TRBD2. This TCR derives from a man aged 18-30 years in good health. CDR3: CASSLGSGGARETQYF. The CDR3, as DNA: TGCGCCAGCAGCTTGGGTAGCGGGGGGGCACGAGAGACCCAGTACTTC. Supplemented by reference TRBV5-1 and TRBJ2-5, the full variable domain reads KAGVTQTPRYLIKTRGQQVTLSCSPISGHRSVSWYQQTPGQGLQFLFEYFSETQRNKGNFPGRFSGRQFSNSRSEMNVSTLELGDSALYLCASSLGSGGARETQYFGPGTRLLVL.